The text below deals with one T cell receptor (beta chain). This sample stems from a study of blood T cell repertoires in COVID-19. Sequenced by immunoSEQ multiplex PCR; TCRdb stores in-frame clones only, minus some. The data hold around 200,000 clones, with more than 75% observed a single time. This CDR3 has 13 amino acids. Germline-derived CDR1 and CDR2 are SEHNR and FQNEAQ (reference sequence). Trimming removed 5 bases at V and 5 bases at J, with 12 bases between. This TCR was sampled from an elderly man with acute or convalescent COVID-19. Sequencing input: peripheral blood. The chain couples TRBV7-9 to TRBJ1-1; D gene ambiguous. The CDR3 DNA reads TGTGCCAGCAGCATGGCCGTGAGGACTGAAGCTTTCTTT. This gives the protein CASSMAVRTEAFF.